This T cell receptor beta chain was sequenced in a study of CXCR3-negative and CXCR3-positive naive CD8 T cells. Overall study context: The TRB read total, around 140 million, broke down to about 1.5 +/- 0.3 million reads per library. Study results and caveats: After cryopreservation, expression of CXCR3 was partially reduced, and most assays were run with fresh PBMCs. TRBV-TRBJ usage was similar across naive CXCR3 subsets but distinct in memory cells. In CXCR3-positive naive cells, the TRB CDR3s were more hydrophobic than in CXCR3-negative naive cells.

Notes on this clonotype: The antigen is undetermined.

The method, 5' RACE with UMI labels, was used to prepare the TRB cDNA libraries. TCRdb re-called the 5' RACE reads and shows each CDR3 protein once, DNA omitted. This table lists 92,000 or so distinct CDR3 sequences. This CDR3 contains 17 residues. Germline CDR1 is SQVTM and CDR2 is ANQGSEA. This TCR was sampled from a human donor in good health. Some clones in this sample may be carry-over from other donors' samples. V is TRBV29-1 and J is TRBJ2-1; TCRdb lists TRBD1, though no DNA is available to test this call. Material for sequencing was naive CXCR3- CD8+ T cells from blood. Subset in this sample: CD45RO-CCR7+CD27+CD95- naive CD8+ T cells lacking CXCR3 (TNR3-). The CDR3 region is CSVEDLFRQGGGNEQFF.